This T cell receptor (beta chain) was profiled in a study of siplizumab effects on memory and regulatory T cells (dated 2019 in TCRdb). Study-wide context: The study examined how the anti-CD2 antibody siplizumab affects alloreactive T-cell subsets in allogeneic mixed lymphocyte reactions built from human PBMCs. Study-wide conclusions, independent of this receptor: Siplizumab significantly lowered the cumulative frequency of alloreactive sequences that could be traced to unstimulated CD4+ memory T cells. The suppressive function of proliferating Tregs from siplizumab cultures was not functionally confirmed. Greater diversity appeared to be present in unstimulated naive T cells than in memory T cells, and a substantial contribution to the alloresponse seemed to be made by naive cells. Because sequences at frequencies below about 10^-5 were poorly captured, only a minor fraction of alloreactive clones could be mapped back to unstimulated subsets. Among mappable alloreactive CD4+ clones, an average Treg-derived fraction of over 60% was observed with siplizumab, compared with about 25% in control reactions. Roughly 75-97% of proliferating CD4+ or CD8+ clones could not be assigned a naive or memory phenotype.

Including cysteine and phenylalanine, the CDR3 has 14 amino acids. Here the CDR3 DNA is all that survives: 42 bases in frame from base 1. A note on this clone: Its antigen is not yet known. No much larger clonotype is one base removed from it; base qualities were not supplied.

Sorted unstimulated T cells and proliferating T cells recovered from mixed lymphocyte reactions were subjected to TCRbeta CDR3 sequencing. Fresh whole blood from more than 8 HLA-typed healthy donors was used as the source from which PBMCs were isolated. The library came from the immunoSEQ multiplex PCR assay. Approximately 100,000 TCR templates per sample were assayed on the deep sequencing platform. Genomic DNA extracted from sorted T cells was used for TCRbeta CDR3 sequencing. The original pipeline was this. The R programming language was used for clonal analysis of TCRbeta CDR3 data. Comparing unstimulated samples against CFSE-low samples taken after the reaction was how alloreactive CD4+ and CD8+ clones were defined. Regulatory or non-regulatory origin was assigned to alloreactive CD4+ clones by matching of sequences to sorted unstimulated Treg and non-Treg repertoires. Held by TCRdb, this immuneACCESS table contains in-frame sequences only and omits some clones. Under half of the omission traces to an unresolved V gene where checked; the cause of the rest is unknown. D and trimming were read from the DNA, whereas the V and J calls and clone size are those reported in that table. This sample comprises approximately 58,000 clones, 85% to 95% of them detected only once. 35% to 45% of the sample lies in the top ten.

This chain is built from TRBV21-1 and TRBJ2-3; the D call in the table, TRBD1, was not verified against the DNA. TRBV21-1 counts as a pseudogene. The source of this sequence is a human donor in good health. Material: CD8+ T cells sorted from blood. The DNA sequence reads TGTGCCAGCAGCAAAAAGGGGGAAACAGATACGCAGTATTTT. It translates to CASSKKGETDTQYF.